The clone carrying this T cell receptor beta chain has a handful of counts. Within the sample, other DNA sequences also encode this same CDR3. This sample is part of a study of OX40 agonist ivuxolimab in advanced cancers. Across the study: The study enrolled dose-escalation patients with hepatocellular carcinoma, melanoma, renal cell or head and neck cancer. The eligibility criteria allowed prior anti-PD-1, anti-PD-L1 or anti-CTLA-4 therapy, and about 40% had some. Two cutaneous melanoma patients and one hepatocellular carcinoma patient, three in all, had partial responses.

Clones were read by immunoSEQ multiplex PCR, and TCRdb kept only the in-frame ones, dropping some. The sample yields about 96,000 clones, about four fifths seen once. Germline CDR1 and CDR2: LNHDA and SQIVND (reference sequence). The CDR3 runs 13 residues. V lost 3 bases and J 1 base, leaving 6 bases between the germline ends. V and J are TRBV19 and TRBJ1-1; D uncertain. The sequence was obtained from an adult with an advanced solid tumor such as melanoma, head and neck, liver or kidney cancer. Here the sequenced sample was CD4+ or CD8+ T cells sorted from blood, taken in a trial of the OX40 agonist ivuxolimab. The CDR3 loop reads CASSIAENTEAFF. In nucleotides, the CDR3 is TGTGCCAGTAGTATTGCGGAGAACACTGAAGCTTTCTTT.